This T cell receptor (beta chain) is drawn from a study of CD8 T cells in ankylosing spondylitis. Study findings and constraints: Certain motif variants had earlier appeared in reactive arthritis synovial fluid and blood. As reported, disease-linked clones showed significant enrichment in matched ankylosing spondylitis synovial fluid. The study identified a TCR beta motif of about eight highly homologous variants that appeared characteristic of ankylosing spondylitis blood. Disease-linked clones were found to be CD8+ and relatively rare in peripheral blood.

J was trimmed by 6 bases and V by 7 bases; bases with no gene match: 12. CDR3 length equals 15 residues. Germline CDR1 SGHTA, CDR2 FQGNSA. 5'-RACE, quantitative and with molecular barcodes, yielded the TCR beta libraries. TCRdb recomputed calls from the 5' RACE reads with MiXCR, one row per CDR3 protein. The sample has 700,000 or so distinct CDR3 sequences, around 20% seen once. As to this clonotype: Its antigen is unknown.

The sequenced sample was blood, either unsorted or a sorted T cell fraction (not recorded which). The receptor was isolated from a male donor with ankylosing spondylitis. This chain connects TRBV7-2 to TRBJ2-7; 10 bases align to TRBD1. This CDR3 is CASTFSWDRGGEQYF. The CDR3, as DNA: TGTGCCAGCACCTTTTCCTGGGACAGGGGTGGCGAGCAGTACTTC. Supplemented by reference TRBV7-2 and TRBJ2-7, the full variable domain reads GAGVSQSPSNKVTEKGKDVELRCDPISGHTALYWYRQSLGQGLEFLIYFQGNSAPDKSGLPSDRFSAERTGGSVSTLTIQRTQQEDSAVYLCASTFSWDRGGEQYFGPGTRLTVT.